The present entry profiles one T cell receptor (beta chain) with its context. This entry is derived from a study of a mutant IDH1 vaccine in newly diagnosed glioma. Time point specified: baseline, week 1 (first vaccination visit). Regarding treatment: pre-vaccination baseline after standard-of-care therapy. Clones were read by immunoSEQ multiplex PCR, and TCRdb kept only the in-frame ones, dropping some. The sample records about 36,000 clones, more than 90% being singletons. Trimming took off 2 bases at V and 4 bases at J, with 14 bases between the two ends. The germline CDR1 and CDR2 sequences are LNHNV and YYDKDF (reference sequence). The CDR3 sequence is 16 residues long.

The V call is TRBV15, the J call TRBJ1-4; D not resolved. This TCR came from a man between 18 and 35 years old with glioma. The sequences come from PBMCs, collected from a glioma patient treated with radiotherapy, temozolomide or both. The CDR3 protein is CATSRQPGSINEKLFF. The CDR3 nucleotides are TGTGCCACCAGCAGACAACCGGGATCAATTAATGAAAAACTGTTTTTT.